Listed below are T cell receptor beta chains from one sample, sequenced in a study of shared clonotypes between healthy human individuals. Some clones are missing from TCRdb's copy, which holds only in-frame ones; the method was immunoSEQ multiplex PCR. The sample has some 900,000 clones, approximately 80% seen once. The sequenced material came from memory CD4+ T cells sorted from blood. The receptors stem from a young man in good health. Each CDR3 is given without its conserved first and last residue. Fields, in order: CDR3 protein, J gene, CDR3 length, V gene.

ASSLPGTDSGEQF TRBJ2-1 13 TRBV5-1
ASSLWSGRTLTEAF TRBJ1-1 14 TRBV28
ASSLNQGTNQPQH TRBJ1-5 13 TRBV5-4
ASADSTDTQY TRBJ2-3 10 TRBV28
ASSPRGRGTEAF TRBJ1-1 12 TRBV7-9
ASSERTGQGNYGYT TRBJ1-2 14 TRBV6-1
ASSESDRKAYEQY TRBJ2-7 13 TRBV10-2
ASSTQTGIYGYT TRBJ1-2 12 TRBV18
ASTRDGSNQPQH TRBJ1-5 12 TRBV6-1
ASSQDQGVTDTQY TRBJ2-3 13 TRBV4-2
ASSLDYGGHNGELF TRBJ2-2 14 TRBV11-2
ATFSRGSYEQY TRBJ2-7 11 TRBV6-1